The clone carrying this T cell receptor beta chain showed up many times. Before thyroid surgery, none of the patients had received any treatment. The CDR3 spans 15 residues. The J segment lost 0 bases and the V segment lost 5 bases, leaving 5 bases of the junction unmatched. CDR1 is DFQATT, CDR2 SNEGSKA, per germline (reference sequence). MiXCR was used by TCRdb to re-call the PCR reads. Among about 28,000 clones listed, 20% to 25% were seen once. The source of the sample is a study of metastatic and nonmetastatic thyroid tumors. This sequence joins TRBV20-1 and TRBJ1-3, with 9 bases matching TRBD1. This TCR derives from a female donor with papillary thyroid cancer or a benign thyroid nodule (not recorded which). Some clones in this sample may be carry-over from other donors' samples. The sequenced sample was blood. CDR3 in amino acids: CSARGQGSSGNTIYF. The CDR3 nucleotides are TGCAGTGCTCGTGGACAGGGGAGCTCTGGAAACACCATATATTTT.